A single sample is the source of the 28 T cell receptor beta chains below, sequenced in a study of regulatory T cells in long-lasting Graves disease. Noted time point: newly diagnosed GD, antithyroid drugs for less than 3 months. The TCR library was made from RNA that had been extracted from PBMCs in TRIzol. CDR3-region Arm-PCR and iRepertoire HTBI primers produced the TCR beta libraries. TCRdb redid the calling of the multiplex PCR reads with MiXCR, one entry per CDR3 protein. Among more than 450,000 distinct CDR3 sequences, about 12% were seen once, and the ten largest hold roughly 9.3%. These sequences were also reported in another study, on T cells in Graves' hyperthyroidism and ophthalmopathy.

The sample was peripheral blood mononuclear cells (PBMCs), taken at new diagnosis, from a patient treated with antithyroid drugs. The receptors shown here come from a woman aged 25-40 years with Graves disease.

The rearrangement uses TRBV29-1 and TRBJ2-1, with D unresolved. Germline V gene data show CDR1 as SQVTM and CDR2 as ANQGSEA. The CDR3 is 17 residues long. Trimming left V 0 bases short and J 0 bases short, with 15 bases between. CDR3 DNA sequence: TGCAGCGTTGAAGATGAGACGGTTTACAGCTCCTACAATGAGCAGTTCTTC. This encodes CSVEDETVYSSYNEQFF.

For this clonotype: Possible read error: a much larger clone is one base away. The V gene is TRBV30, the J gene TRBJ2-2; 9 nucleotides agree with TRBD1. Germline-derived CDR1 and CDR2 are GTSNPN and SVGIG (reference sequence). CDR3 length: 14 amino acids. Germline trimming cut 4 bases from V and 6 bases from J; bases unmatched to any gene: 6. The DNA of the CDR3 is TGTGCCTGGAACCGGGACAGGGATCCCGGGGAGCTGTTTTTT. Protein sequence: CAWNRDRDPGELFF.

The chain has TRBV4-3 and TRBJ1-4; D perhaps matches TRBD1 (6 bases). This CDR3 has 17 amino acids. The germline CDR1 and CDR2 sequences are LGHNA and YSLEER. Trimming cost V 4 bases and J 3 bases, with 18 bases left between them. CDR3 sequence (DNA): TGCGCCAGCAGCCGGCTTGCGAAGGGACAATCTAATGAAAAACTGTTTTTT. Translation: CASSRLAKGQSNEKLFF.

The chain uses TRBV7-9 and TRBJ1-5; D gene unclear. The CDR3 consists of 14 residues. Germline CDR1 is SEHNR and CDR2 is FQNEAQ (reference sequence). The V gene lost 4 bases and the J gene lost 0 bases, with 7 bases spanning the gap. The CDR3 loop is CASSSWDSNQPQHF. For the CDR3, the DNA is TGTGCCAGCAGCTCCTGGGATAGCAATCAGCCCCAGCATTTT. Full variable domain (missing parts from reference TRBV7-9 and TRBJ1-5): DTGVSQNPRHKITKRGQNVTFRCDPISEHNRLYWYRQTLGQGPEFLTYFQNEAQLEKSRLLSDRFSAERPKGSFSTLEIQRTEQGDSAMYLCASSSWDSNQPQHFGDGTRLSIL.

This clonotype was counted many times. J is TRBJ2-5 and V is TRBV24-1; possible D gene TRBD2, 5 bases. The CDR3 consists of 13 residues. In germline, CDR1 is KGHDR, CDR2 SFDVKD. Trimming shortened V by 12 bases and J by 5 bases, and 18 bases separated the two germline ends. Written as DNA, the CDR3 is TGTGCCTCGGAAGGAGGAGGCGGCGAGACCCAGTACTTC. It yields the protein CASEGGGGETQYF.

The table lists this clonotype with many counts. J is TRBJ1-3 and V is TRBV20-1, with 7 bases aligning to TRBD1. The germline CDR1 and CDR2 sequences are DFQATT and SNEGSKA (reference sequence). The CDR3 is 14 residues long. V lost 5 bases and J lost 0; bases outside the gene matches: 4. CDR3 residues: CSAGTAISGNTIYF. In DNA form, the CDR3 reads TGCAGTGCTGGGACAGCGATCTCTGGAAACACCATATATTTT.

This clonotype was counted only a few times. The chain is built from TRBV28 and TRBJ2-2, with TRBD1 matching over 7 bases. The germline CDR1 and CDR2 sequences are MDHEN and SYDVKM. V lost 3 bases, J lost 6 bases, and 7 bases stayed unmatched. The CDR3 runs to 15 residues. DNA of the CDR3: TGTGCCAGCAGTTTCGGAGACAGGGATTCCGGGGAGCTGTTTTTT. As protein: CASSFGDRDSGELFF.

There are many counts of this clonotype. This chain links TRBV24-1 with TRBJ1-5; the match to TRBD1 covers 9 bases. This CDR3 region has 15 residues. V was pared by 4 bases and J by 7 bases, with 7 bases of the junction left unmatched. The germline gives CDR1 KGHDR, CDR2 SFDVKD. This CDR3 reads CATSEAGQGRQPQHF. Here the CDR3 DNA reads TGTGCCACCAGTGAGGCGGGACAGGGAAGACAGCCCCAGCATTTT.

This clonotype was seen ten or more times. The chain employs TRBV7-3 and TRBJ2-1; D uncertain. Germline-derived CDR1 and CDR2 are SGHTA and FQGTGA. The CDR3 totals 14 residues. V was cut by 1 base and J by 5 bases, with 9 bases left in between. The CDR3 protein is CASSLNPMDNEQFF. The CDR3 region has the DNA TGTGCCAGCAGCTTAAATCCGATGGACAATGAGCAGTTCTTC.

This clonotype was seen repeatedly, ten times or more. The chain links TRBV5-1 to TRBJ1-2; D gene uncertain. CDR1 is SGHRS and CDR2 is YFSETQ in the germline V gene. This CDR3 spans 14 amino acids. V was cut by 3 bases and J by 4 bases, with 13 bases left in between. In DNA, the CDR3 is TGCGCCAGCAGCTCGAGAGCCGGCGGCTATGGCTACACCTTC. Its protein product is CASSSRAGGYGYTF.

This clonotype was seen a handful of times. The rearrangement uses TRBV6-2 or TRBV6-3 and TRBJ1-1, with no clear D. This CDR3 has 14 residues. Germline V gene data show CDR1 as MNHEY and CDR2 as SVGEGT. V lost 0 bases and J lost 7, with 12 bases in between. As DNA, the CDR3 is TGTGCCAGCAGTTACTCAGTTATGAGGCTTGAAGCTTTCTTT. Translating gives CASSYSVMRLEAFF.

This clonotype was seen at least ten times. V gene TRBV2 combines with J gene TRBJ2-1, with D tentatively TRBD1 or TRBD2 (6 bases each). The V end was cut by 3 bases, the J end by 12 bases, with 18 bases between. Looked up from germline, CDR1 is SNHLY and CDR2 is FYNNEI. This CDR3 is 14 amino acids long. The CDR3 bases are TGTGCCAGCAGTGACGACGGGTTACCGGGGGCGCAGTTCTTC. Translating gives CASSDDGLPGAQFF. The variable domain in full, with the rest retrieved from reference TRBV2 and TRBJ2-1, is EPEVTQTPSHQVTQMGQEVILRCVPISNHLYFYWYRQILGQKVEFLVSFYNNEISEKSEIFDDQFSVERPDGSNFTLKIRSTKLEDSAMYFCASSDDGLPGAQFFGPGTRLTVL.

The table lists this clonotype with many counts. The chain joins TRBV28 to TRBJ2-1; 12 positions match TRBD2. Germline CDR1 reads MDHEN; CDR2 reads SYDVKM. The CDR3 runs to 17 residues. With V trimmed by 6 bases and J by 2 bases, 8 bases remained unmatched. CDR3 bases: TGTGCCAGCAGCCGATATGGACTAGCGGGGCCCTACAATGAGCAGTTCTTC. It codes for CASSRYGLAGPYNEQFF.

The CDR3 reads CASSLGPQVYGYTF. For the CDR3, the DNA is TGTGCCAGCAGCTTAGGTCCACAGGTCTATGGCTACACCTTC. V is TRBV7-2 and J is TRBJ1-2, with a tentative D call TRBD1 (5 bases). V was pared by 1 base and J by 4 bases, with 10 bases between. This CDR3 region has 14 residues. CDR1 and CDR2 (germline): SGHTA, FQGNSA.

This clonotype was found many times. The chain uses TRBV4-3 and TRBJ1-5, with D possibly matching TRBD1 (5 bases). Trimming took off 1 base at V and 2 bases at J, with 12 bases between the two ends. In germline, CDR1 is LGHNA, CDR2 YSLEER. CDR3 length equals 16 residues. The CDR3 nucleotides are TGCGCCAGCAGCCAAGGGCAGGGAACGGGCAATCAGCCCCAGCATTTT. Protein sequence: CASSQGQGTGNQPQHF.

Many counts were recorded for this clonotype. The genes are TRBV2 and TRBJ1-1; D ambiguous. The CDR3 is 16 amino acids. Germline V lookup: CDR1 SNHLY, CDR2 FYNNEI. Between the trimmed V and J ends, which lost 0 bases and 1 base, there was a span of 12 bases. In DNA form, the CDR3 reads TGTGCCAGCAGTGAAGCGCGGCAGGCAGGGAACACTGAAGCTTTCTTT. It specifies CASSEARQAGNTEAFF.

This clonotype was counted ten times or more. This chain connects TRBV20-1 to TRBJ2-5; the D gene could be TRBD1 or TRBD2 (5 bases each). The CDR3 is 14 amino acids. Trimming stripped 0 bases from V and 5 bases from J, with 13 bases between. Germline assignment: CDR1 DFQATT and CDR2 SNEGSKA (reference sequence). The CDR3, as DNA: TGCAGTGCTAGAGATGGGGGAGAGGGCGAGACCCAGTACTTC. It is translated as CSARDGGEGETQYF.

This chain joins TRBV20-1 and TRBJ2-3; tentative D call: TRBD2 (7 bases). Germline assignment: CDR1 DFQATT and CDR2 SNEGSKA (reference sequence). CDR3 length: 15 residues. With 3 bases removed from V and 4 bases from J, the gap between germline ends came to 17 bases. CDR3 nucleotide sequence: TGCAGTGCTAGGAAAGCCGGCGGGGGCGCAGATACGCAGTATTTT. Amino acids: CSARKAGGGADTQYF.

V is TRBV7-9 and J is TRBJ2-7, with 10 bases that match TRBD1. Germline V gene lookup returns CDR1 SEHNR and CDR2 FQNEAQ (reference sequence). This CDR3 region has 13 residues. Trimming cost V 4 bases and J 7 bases; bases outside gene matches: 4. CDR3 sequence reads: CASSSADRGEQYF. The CDR3 DNA sequence: TGTGCCAGCAGCTCCGCGGACAGGGGGGAGCAGTACTTC.

This chain joins TRBV9 and TRBJ2-7, with a possible D match to TRBD2 (5 bases). The CDR3 spans 13 residues. Germline V gives CDR1 SGDLS, CDR2 YYNGEE. Trimming stripped 0 bases from V and 7 bases from J, with 11 bases between. CDR3 amino acids: CASSVGTPGEQYF. In nucleotides, the CDR3 is TGTGCCAGCAGCGTAGGGACGCCGGGAGAGCAGTACTTC.

This clonotype was recorded at least ten times. The chain is built from TRBV24-1 and TRBJ2-3; TRBD2 agrees at 8 bases. There are 16 residues in the CDR3. V gave up 4 bases and J gave up 3 bases; unmatched junction bases: 8. Germline CDR1 is KGHDR and CDR2 is SFDVKD. The CDR3 region is CATSDPQREWTDTQYF. The DNA for the CDR3 is TGTGCCACCAGTGACCCCCAGCGGGAGTGGACAGATACGCAGTATTTT.

Many counts were recorded for this clonotype. The gene calls are TRBV5-4 and TRBJ2-1; the match to TRBD2 covers 7 bases. Germline CDR1 and CDR2: SGHNT and YYREEE (reference sequence). This CDR3 is 16 amino acids long. V trimming: 5 bases; J trimming: 0 bases; junction bases outside the gene matches: 8. CDR3 sequence reads: CASSLKGLLSYNEQFF. The CDR3 bases are TGTGCCAGCAGTCTAAAGGGACTACTCTCCTACAATGAGCAGTTCTTC. Based on the CDR3 plus reference TRBV5-4 and TRBJ2-1, the full variable domain is ETGVTQSPTHLIKTRGQQVTLRCSSQSGHNTVSWYQQALGQGPQFIFQYYREEENGRGNFPPRFSGLQFPNYSSELNVNALELDDSALYLCASSLKGLLSYNEQFFGPGTRLTVL.

Ten or more counts support this clonotype. The rearrangement links TRBV2 to TRBJ2-1, with 10 bases matching TRBD1. V dropped 6 bases and J dropped 9; count of bases not matched to a gene: 8. Germline lookup yields CDR1 SNHLY and CDR2 FYNNEI. This CDR3 comprises 14 residues. The CDR3 sequence is CASRRTGGAGEQFF. DNA for the CDR3: TGTGCCAGCAGGAGGACAGGGGGGGCAGGTGAGCAGTTCTTC.

This clonotype was seen ten or more times. This chain uses TRBV11-2 with TRBJ2-3; perhaps TRBD1 as D (6 bases). Trimming removed 6 bases from V and 1 base from J, with 14 bases in between. This CDR3 is 15 amino acids long. Germline CDR1 is SGHAT and CDR2 is FQNNGV. CDR3: CASSLYRDGTDTQYF. The CDR3 DNA follows: TGTGCCAGCAGTCTCTACAGGGATGGCACAGATACGCAGTATTTT.

This clonotype was counted only a few times. The chain combines TRBV7-2 with TRBJ2-7; unclear D gene. Germline loops: CDR1 SGHTA, CDR2 FQGNSA. The V and J ends lost 2 bases and 7 bases respectively, with 15 bases between them. This CDR3 comprises 14 residues. CDR3 coding DNA: TGTGCCAGCAGCTTAAATCCGGACGATGGGGAGCAGTACTTC. Protein: CASSLNPDDGEQYF.

This clonotype has a handful of counts. The genes are TRBV27 and TRBJ1-5; 11 bases agree with TRBD1. The CDR3 has 14 residues. CDR1 is MNHEY, CDR2 SMNVEV, per germline (reference sequence). J was trimmed by 5 bases and V by 5 bases; bases with no gene match: 2. The CDR3 nucleotides read TGTGCCAGCAGTGGACAGGGGGCTCATCAGCCCCAGCATTTT. Its protein product is CASSGQGAHQPQHF.

Worth noting for this clonotype: A single base separates this from a much larger clone, so it may be a read error. This chain links TRBV12-3 or TRBV12-4 with TRBJ2-5; 8 bases map to TRBD2. This CDR3 is built from 15 residues. The CDR3 loop is CASSLGLGSGEAQYF. Written as DNA, the CDR3 is TGTGCCAGCAGTTTGGGACTAGGGAGTGGAGAGGCCCAGTACTTC.

Worth noting for this clonotype: This may be a read error, as it is one base from a much larger clone. CDR3 DNA sequence: TGCAGCGGAACCACCGGACGCCACCGAGAGACCCAGTACTTC. This sequence encodes CSGTTGRHRETQYF. V is TRBV20-1 and J is TRBJ2-5, with D unclear. This CDR3 region has 14 residues. Germline-derived CDR1 and CDR2 are DFQATT and SNEGSKA (reference sequence).